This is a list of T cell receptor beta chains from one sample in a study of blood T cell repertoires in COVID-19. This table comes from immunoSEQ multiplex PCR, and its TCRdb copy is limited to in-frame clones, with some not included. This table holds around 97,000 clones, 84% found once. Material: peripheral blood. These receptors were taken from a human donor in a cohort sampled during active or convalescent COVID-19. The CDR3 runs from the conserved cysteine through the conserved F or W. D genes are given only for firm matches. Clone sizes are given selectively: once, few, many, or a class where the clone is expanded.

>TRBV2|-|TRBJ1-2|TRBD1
TGTGCCAGCAGTGCCGACAGGGGAGCTAACTATGGCTACACCTTC
CASSADRGANYGYTF
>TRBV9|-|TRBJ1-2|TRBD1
TGTGCCAGCAGCGCGCTACCGGGACAGAGAAACTATGGCTACACCTTC
CASSALPGQRNYGYTF
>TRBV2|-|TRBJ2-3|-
TGTGCCAGCACCCCGGGCACAGATACGCAGTATTTT
CASTPGTDTQYF
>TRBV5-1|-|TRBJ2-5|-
TGCGCCAGCAGCTTGGTGAGCCAAGAGACCCAGTACTTC
CASSLVSQETQYF
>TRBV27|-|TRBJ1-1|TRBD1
TGTGCCAGCAGTCCCCCGGGACAGGGTATCCCAACTGAAGCTTTCTTT
CASSPPGQGIPTEAFF
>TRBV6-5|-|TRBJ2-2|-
TGTGCCAGCACCTCGTACTCGGGTACCGGGGAGCTGTTTTTT
CASTSYSGTGELFF
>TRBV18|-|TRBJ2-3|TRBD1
TGTGCCAGCTCACCCCAGACAGGGCGGAGCACAGATACGCAGTATTTT
CASSPQTGRSTDTQYF
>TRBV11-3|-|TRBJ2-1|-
TGTGCCAGCAGCTTAGAGCAGAGGGGGCGACTAGTTTATGAGCAGTTCTTC
CASSLEQRGRLVYEQFF
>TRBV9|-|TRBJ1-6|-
TGTGCCAGCAGCACAGCAACCTATAATTCACCCCTCCACTTT
CASSTATYNSPLHF
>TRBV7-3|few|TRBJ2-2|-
TGTGCCAGCAGCATCGGGGTAGCGACCGGGGAGCTGTTTTTT
CASSIGVATGELFF